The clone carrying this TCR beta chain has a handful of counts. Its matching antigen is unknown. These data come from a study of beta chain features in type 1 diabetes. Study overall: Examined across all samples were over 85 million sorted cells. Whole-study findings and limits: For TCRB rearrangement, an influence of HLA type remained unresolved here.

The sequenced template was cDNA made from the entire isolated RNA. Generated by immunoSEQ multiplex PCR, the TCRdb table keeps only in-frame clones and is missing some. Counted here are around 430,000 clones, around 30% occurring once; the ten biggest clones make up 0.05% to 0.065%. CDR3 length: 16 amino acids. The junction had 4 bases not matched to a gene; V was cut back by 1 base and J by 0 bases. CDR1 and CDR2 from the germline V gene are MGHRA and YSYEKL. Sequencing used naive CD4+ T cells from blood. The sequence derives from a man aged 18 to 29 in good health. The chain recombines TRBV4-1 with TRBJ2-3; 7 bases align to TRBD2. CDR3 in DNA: TGCGCCAGCAGCCAAGCTCTAGCGGCTAGCACAGATACGCAGTATTTT. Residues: CASSQALAASTDTQYF.